This T cell receptor beta chain was profiled in a study of tumor-infiltrating lymphocytes in primary liver carcinoma. Looking at the study overall: Maximum tumor diameters ranged from roughly 4 to 10 cm, stage T1-T3 N0M0. Study-level findings and limits: Researchers found tumor-adjacent and tumor-blood pairs overlapped less than tumor region pairs. The difference in top-250-clone fraction between tumors and blood was significant, favoring tumors (p = 0.039).

RNA and DNA were co-extracted from about 20-30 mg of unsorted bulk tissue. Patients showed chronic HBV infection and an absence of prior treatment. Comment on this clonotype: The antigen remains unidentified. One junction end does not reproduce the germline sequence, and a read error may be involved.

With roughly 540 ng total RNA as template and a constant-region primer, TCR beta cDNA was made. The TCR beta library was amplified through three nested multiplex PCR rounds in a modified ARM-PCR procedure. TCRdb itself ran the multiplex PCR reads through MiXCR, one entry per CDR3 protein. In the table there are tens of thousands of distinct CDR3 sequences, around three quarters of which are singletons. This TCR was sampled from a man in his forties or fifties with primary liver carcinoma and hepatitis B virus infection. Sequenced input: liver tumor tissue from sampling region 3. This sample's subset: tumor region T3, left-lateral pole.

The CDR3 region has the DNA TGCAGTGCTCCTAACCCTAGCGAGAGCTCCTACAATGAGCAGCTCTTC. Its translation: CSAPNPSESSYNEQLF. This chain uses TRBV20-1 with TRBJ2-1; D is possibly TRBD2 (6 bases). The CDR3 loop spans 16 amino acids. Germline CDR1 DFQATT, CDR2 SNEGSKA (reference sequence).